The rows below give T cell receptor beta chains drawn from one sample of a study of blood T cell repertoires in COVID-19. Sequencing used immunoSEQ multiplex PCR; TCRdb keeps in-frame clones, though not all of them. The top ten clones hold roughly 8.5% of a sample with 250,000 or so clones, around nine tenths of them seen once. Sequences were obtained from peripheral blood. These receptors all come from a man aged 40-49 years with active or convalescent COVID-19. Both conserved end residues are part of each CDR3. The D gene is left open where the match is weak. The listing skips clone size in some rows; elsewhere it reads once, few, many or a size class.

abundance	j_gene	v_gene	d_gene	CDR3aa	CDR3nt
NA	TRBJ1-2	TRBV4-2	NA	CASSQELSGIYGYTF	TGTGCCAGCAGCCAAGAATTGTCAGGGATCTATGGCTACACCTTC
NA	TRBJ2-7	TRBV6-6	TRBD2	CASSYLAGNSYEQYF	TGTGCCAGCAGTTACCTAGCGGGGAACTCCTACGAGCAGTACTTC
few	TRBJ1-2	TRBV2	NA	CASTQGYTF	TGTGCCAGCACTCAGGGCTACACCTTC
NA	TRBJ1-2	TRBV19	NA	CASLPLRGVGYGYTF	TGTGCCAGCCTCCCACTGCGGGGCGTGGGGTATGGCTACACCTTC
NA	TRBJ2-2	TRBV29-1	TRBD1	CSAGAGQGAFTGELFF	TGCAGCGCGGGGGCGGGACAGGGGGCTTTCACCGGGGAGCTGTTTTTT
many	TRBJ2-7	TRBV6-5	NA	CASSSATASHEQYF	TGTGCCAGCAGTTCCGCGACAGCGAGCCACGAGCAGTACTTC
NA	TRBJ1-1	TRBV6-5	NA	CASIGTDSLQEAFF	TGTGCCAGCATTGGAACTGACAGCCTTCAAGAGGCTTTCTTT
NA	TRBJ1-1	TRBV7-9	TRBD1	CASSFPGQGKMNTEAFF	TGTGCCAGCAGCTTTCCGGGACAGGGGAAAATGAACACTGAAGCTTTCTTT
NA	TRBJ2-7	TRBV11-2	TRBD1	CASSFVTGVGEQYF	TGTGCCAGCAGCTTTGTGACAGGGGTCGGCGAGCAGTACTTC
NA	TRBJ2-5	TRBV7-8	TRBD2	CASSSQAPGGQETQYF	TGTGCCAGCAGCTCCCAAGCGCCGGGAGGCCAAGAGACCCAGTACTTC
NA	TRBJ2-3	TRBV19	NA	CASSIGGRGTDTQYF	TGTGCCAGTAGTATAGGTGGGAGAGGCACAGATACGCAGTATTTT
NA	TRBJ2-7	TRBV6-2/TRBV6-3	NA	CASSYPGGPEDYEQYF	TGTGCCAGCAGTTACCCAGGGGGGCCAGAGGACTACGAGCAGTACTTC
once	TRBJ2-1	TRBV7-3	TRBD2	CASSLTASGGAYNEQFF	TGTGCCAGCAGCTTAACTGCGAGCGGGGGGGCCTACAATGAGCAGTTCTTC
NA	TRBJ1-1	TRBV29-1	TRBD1	CSLTGGLAEAFF	TGCAGCTTAACAGGGGGCTTGGCTGAAGCTTTCTTT
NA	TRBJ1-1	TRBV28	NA	CASVAGTEAFF	TGTGCCAGCGTCGCGGGCACTGAAGCTTTCTTT
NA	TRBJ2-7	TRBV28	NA	CASWRDTYEQYF	TGTGCCAGCTGGAGGGATACCTACGAGCAGTACTTC
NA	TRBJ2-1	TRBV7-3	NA	CASSPSSRGEQFF	TGTGCCAGCAGCCCTTCTTCCAGGGGTGAGCAGTTCTTC
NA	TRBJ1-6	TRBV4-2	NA	CASSQDAGSYNSPLHF	TGTGCCAGCAGCCAAGATGCGGGTAGTTATAATTCACCCCTCCACTTT
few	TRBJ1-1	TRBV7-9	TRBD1	CASSIGTENTEAFF	TGTGCCAGCAGCATCGGGACAGAGAACACTGAAGCTTTCTTT
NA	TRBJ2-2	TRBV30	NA	CAWSRYGELFF	TGTGCCTGGTCCCGTTACGGGGAGCTGTTTTTT
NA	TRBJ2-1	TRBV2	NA	CASTEPPSSYNEQFF	TGTGCCAGCACCGAACCTCCTAGCTCCTACAATGAGCAGTTCTTC
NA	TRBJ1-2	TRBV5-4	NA	CASSNRAGYTF	TGTGCCAGCAGCAACAGGGCGGGCTACACCTTC
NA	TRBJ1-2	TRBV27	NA	CASSSDFYGYTF	TGTGCCAGCAGTTCTGACTTCTATGGCTACACCTTC